This T cell receptor beta chain originates from a study of blood T cell repertoires in COVID-19. Study summary: Samples representing acute and convalescent COVID-19 were sourced from the United States, Italy and Spain. From T cells, B-cell-depleted T cells, or PBMCs came the material, which was cDNA or gDNA.

Seattle's enrolled individuals joined amid active infection and were then monitored longitudinally. Clones were sequenced by immunoSEQ multiplex PCR, and TCRdb holds only the in-frame ones, with some missing. The table lists some 210,000 clones, around nine tenths of them singletons. The ends lost 4 bases at V and 4 bases at J; junction bases unmatched: 14. Germline V gene sequence: CDR1 KGHSH, CDR2 LQKENI. The CDR3 loop spans 19 amino acids. The receptor was isolated from a man in his 60s with COVID-19, enrolled during active disease. The chain recombines TRBV18 with TRBJ2-1, with 12 bases lining up with TRBD2. Material: peripheral blood. This CDR3 is CASSQRTSGGINGYNEQFF. CDR3 DNA: TGTGCCAGCTCACAGCGAACTAGCGGGGGGATCAATGGGTACAATGAGCAGTTCTTC.